Presented here are 15 T cell receptor beta chains from one specimen sequenced in a study of shared clonotypes between healthy human individuals. The repertoire was sequenced with immunoSEQ multiplex PCR; TCRdb's copy has only in-frame clones and lacks some. The data hold hundreds of thousands of clones, with around 74% observed a single time. Material for sequencing was memory CD4+ T cells sorted from blood. Subset defined: CD45RA-negative fraction. The receptors shown here come from a woman aged 25-40 years in good health.

This chain joins TRBV5-8 and TRBJ1-1; 8 bases map to TRBD1. Trimming cost V 0 bases and J 1 base; bases outside gene matches: 5. Germline CDR1 reads SGHTS; CDR2 reads YDEGEE. The CDR3 loop spans 16 amino acids. The DNA for the CDR3 is TGTGCCAGCAGCTTGGGGCCAGGGGGCGCGAACACTGAAGCTTTCTTT. Translation: CASSLGPGGANTEAFF.

V is TRBV11-2 and J is TRBJ1-2; no reliable D call. Germline-derived CDR1 and CDR2 are SGHAT and FQNNGV. Between the trimmed V and J ends, which lost 0 bases and 8 bases, there was a span of 10 bases. CDR3 length equals 13 residues. The CDR3 loop is CASSLEGDIGYTF. The CDR3, as DNA: TGTGCCAGCAGCTTAGAAGGCGATATCGGCTACACCTTC.

This sequence joins TRBV5-1 and TRBJ2-6; 11 nucleotides line up with TRBD1. The junction had 7 bases not matched to a gene; V was cut back by 1 base and J by 4 bases. CDR1 SGHRS and CDR2 YFSETQ come from the germline V gene. The CDR3 has 18 residues. DNA for the CDR3: TGCGCCAGCAGCTTGAGGACAGGGGGCGCGGCAGGGGCCAACGTCCTGACTTTC. Translated: CASSLRTGGAAGANVLTF.

The CDR3 nucleotides read TGTGCCAGCAGCCCCTCGGGAGGAACAGAAGCTTTCTTT. Encoded protein: CASSPSGGTEAFF. V is TRBV11-2 and J is TRBJ1-1; no firm D call. Trimming shortened V by 5 bases and J by 8 bases, and 15 bases separated the two germline ends. The CDR3 is made up of 13 amino acids. The V gene's germline CDR1 is SGHAT and CDR2 FQNNGV.

V gene TRBV28 combines with J gene TRBJ1-2; 8 bases map to TRBD1. The CDR3 runs to 17 residues. From germline, CDR1 is MDHEN and CDR2 SYDVKM. After removal of 6 bases from V and 0 bases from J, the junction contained 12 bases not matched to a gene. CDR3 residues: CASSSGGQGIANYGYTF. CDR3 nucleotides: TGTGCCAGCAGCTCAGGAGGACAGGGAATAGCTAACTATGGCTACACCTTC.

The rearrangement joins TRBV7-9 to TRBJ2-1, with D hard to call. V shed 8 bases and J shed 0 bases, with 14 bases lying between them. From germline, CDR1 is SEHNR and CDR2 FQNEAQ (reference sequence). The CDR3 extends over 15 amino acids. The CDR3 loop is CASPTPESSYNEQFF. For the CDR3, the DNA is TGTGCCAGCCCTACCCCGGAAAGCTCCTACAATGAGCAGTTCTTC.

This clone was detected ten times or more. The chain has TRBV6-1 and TRBJ1-4, with a weak D call TRBD1 (6 bases). The CDR3 extends over 14 amino acids. Germline V gene data show CDR1 as MNHNS and CDR2 as SASEGT. Trimming removed 6 bases from V and 4 bases from J, with 12 bases in between. In nucleotides, the CDR3 is TGTGCCAGCAGCGGACAGCAACTTAATGAAAAACTGTTTTTT. It encodes CASSGQQLNEKLFF.

The rearrangement joins TRBV30 to TRBJ2-5, with D possibly called TRBD1 or TRBD2 (6 bases each). This CDR3 is 11 amino acids long. Germline V gives CDR1 GTSNPN, CDR2 SVGIG (reference sequence). The V end was cut by 8 bases, the J end by 5 bases, with 12 bases between. CDR3 sequence (DNA): TGTGCCGGGGGGCAGGGGGAGACCCAGTACTTC. Translating it yields CAGGQGETQYF. The variable domain in full, completed from reference TRBV30 and TRBJ2-5, reads SQTIHQWPATLVQPVGSPLSLECTVEGTSNPNLYWYRQAAGRGLQLLFYSVGIGQISSEVPQNLSASRPQDRQFILSSKKLLLSDSGFYLCAGGQGETQYFGPGTRLLVL.

The chain employs TRBV11-2 and TRBJ2-7; 7 bases map to TRBD1. The CDR3 length is 14 residues. The germline gives CDR1 SGHAT, CDR2 FQNNGV. V lost 3 bases and J lost 5; bases outside the gene matches: 7. CDR3: CASSLTGTLNEQYF. The CDR3 DNA is TGTGCCAGCAGCTTGACAGGGACACTCAACGAGCAGTACTTC.

The chain couples TRBV6-1 to TRBJ2-7, with 9 bases fitting TRBD2. The trim removed 1 base at V and 3 bases at J, leaving 1 base unmatched. Germline assignment: CDR1 MNHNS and CDR2 SASEGT. This CDR3 comprises 14 residues. DNA for the CDR3: TGTGCCAGCAGTGAAGAGCGGGGGGTCTACGAGCAGTACTTC. It translates to CASSEERGVYEQYF.

V usage is TRBV30 and J usage is TRBJ2-7; D gene ambiguous. V was cut by 1 base and J by 4 bases, with 5 bases left in between. CDR1 is GTSNPN, CDR2 SVGIG, per germline (reference sequence). CDR3 length equals 11 residues. DNA for the CDR3: TGTGCCTGGAGTGCCTCATACGAGCAGTACTTC. Translation: CAWSASYEQYF.

This chain joins TRBV7-2 and TRBJ2-1; D is perhaps TRBD2 (6 bases). The CDR3 totals 14 residues. Per the germline V gene, CDR1 is SGHTA and CDR2 is FQGNSA. Trimming left V 2 bases short and J 7 bases short, with 12 bases between. CDR3 DNA sequence: TGTGCCAGCAGCTTAAAGCGGGTGGGGAATGAGCAGTTCTTC. As protein: CASSLKRVGNEQFF.

Worth noting for this clone: Its ends do not fully match the called genes, so a read error is possible. The chain has TRBV6-1 and TRBJ2-7; possibly TRBD2 for D (6 bases). CDR3 length: 16 amino acids. Germline lookup yields CDR1 MNHNS and CDR2 SASEGT. The CDR3 DNA reads as TGTGCCATCAGTGGAAGTCTGAAGGGAGGATCCTACGAGCAGTACTTT. Amino acid sequence: CAISGSLKGGSYEQYF.

The CDR3 sequence is CASSLPAPDRAFF. The CDR3 nucleotides read TGTGCCAGCAGTTTACCGGCACCCGATCGAGCTTTCTTT. V usage is TRBV28 and J usage is TRBJ1-1; D gene ambiguous. V lost 2 bases to trimming and J lost 10 bases, with 14 bases between them. CDR1 and CDR2 from the germline V gene are MDHEN and SYDVKM. This CDR3 has 13 residues.

The V call is TRBV6-5, the J call TRBJ2-4; 7 nucleotides align to TRBD2. V lost 6 bases and J lost 6; bases outside the gene matches: 2. Germline CDR1 reads MNHEY; CDR2 reads SVGAGI. This CDR3 comprises 12 residues. The CDR3 DNA follows: TGTGCCAGCAGCGGGACTACAAACATTCAGTACTTC. Its translation: CASSGTTNIQYF.